The 5 T cell receptor beta chains in this list originate from one sample, sequenced in a study of blood T cells in healthy people across ages. Sample-barcoded 5' priming and a J-beta primer mix drove a second PCR of roughly 6 to 12 cycles. TCRdb reanalysed the 5' RACE reads using MiXCR and keeps one entry per CDR3 protein. The sample has over a million distinct CDR3 sequences, roughly 45% seen once. The material sequenced was blood. The receptors here all came from a woman aged 60-75 years in good health.

V is TRBV11-1 and J is TRBJ2-3, with TRBD2 matching 8 bases. V dropped 4 bases and J dropped 3; count of bases not matched to a gene: 6. The germline gives CDR1 SGHAT, CDR2 FQDESV (reference sequence). The CDR3 contains 15 residues. CDR3 sequence: CASSWGSGVTDTQYF. Written as DNA, the CDR3 is TGTGCCAGCAGCTGGGGTAGCGGGGTGACAGATACGCAGTATTTT.

The chain uses TRBV20-1 and TRBJ2-7, with a possible D match to TRBD1 (5 bases). The CDR3 has 12 amino acids. Germline V gene data show CDR1 as DFQATT and CDR2 as SNEGSKA (reference sequence). V was trimmed by 2 bases and J by 5 bases, leaving 10 bases between them. For the CDR3, the DNA is TGCAGTGCTAGACAGGGTTCCCACGAGCAGTACTTC. It yields the protein CSARQGSHEQYF.

The rearrangement uses TRBV27 and TRBJ2-1; D may correspond to TRBD1 or TRBD2 (6 bases each). V was cut by 7 bases and J by 10 bases, with 14 bases left in between. CDR1 and CDR2 (germline): MNHEY, SMNVEV (reference sequence). CDR3 size: 12 residues. Here the CDR3 reads CASTIQGGEQFF. DNA of the CDR3: TGTGCCAGCACCATACAGGGAGGAGAGCAGTTCTTC.

This clonotype was found many times. V usage is TRBV10-2 and J usage is TRBJ1-5; possible D gene TRBD1, 5 bases. Deletions cut 6 bases from V and 1 base from J, with 10 bases between. The CDR3 extends over 14 amino acids. The germline V gene has CDR1 WSHSY and CDR2 SAAADI. CDR3 nucleotide sequence: TGCGCCAGCAGCCAGGGAATCAGCAATCAGCCCCAGCATTTT. It yields the protein CASSQGISNQPQHF.

This clonotype appeared many times. The V and J genes are TRBV7-2 and TRBJ2-5; weak D call: TRBD2 (6 bases). The CDR3 length is 14 residues. Trimming removed 4 bases from V and 1 base from J, with 10 bases in between. Germline values: CDR1 SGHTA, CDR2 FQGNSA. This CDR3 reads CASSSRDSQETQYF. DNA of the CDR3: TGTGCCAGCAGCTCCCGGGACTCCCAAGAGACCCAGTACTTC.